This T cell receptor beta chain emerged from a study of T cell repertoires and Cas9 in healthy adults. This CDR3 is 15 amino acids long. CDR1 SGHRS and CDR2 YFSETQ come from the germline V gene. Trimming took 0 bases from V and 2 from J, leaving 11 bases between them. Profiling relied on immunoSEQ multiplex PCR, and the TCRdb table lists in-frame clones only, not all of them. The profile shows over a thousand clones, roughly four fifths of them singletons. V is TRBV5-1 and J is TRBJ1-1; D is unresolved. The clonotype originates from a human donor in good health. Sequenced input: SpCas9-reactive Tregs (CD4+, CD25+, CD127-, CD137+, CD154-) from PBMCs; culture status not recorded. CDR3 loop: CASSLVGEVNTEAFF. The CDR3 DNA sequence: TGCGCCAGCAGCTTGGTCGGGGAGGTCAACACTGAAGCTTTCTTT.